This T cell receptor (beta chain) was captured by sequencing in a study of shared T cell receptors in the human thymus. Clones were sequenced by immunoSEQ multiplex PCR, and TCRdb holds only the in-frame ones, with some missing. Of 500,000 to 550,000 clones listed, 75% to 85% are singletons. This CDR3 comprises 16 residues. Germline-derived CDR1 and CDR2 are SGDLS and YYNGEE. Trimming pared 0 bases from V and 0 bases from J, leaving 11 bases between. The same data also contributed to another study, on human thymus T cells. That work states: Resections were taken during corrective heart surgery, and the thymus tissue came from these. Related research has reported that thymic repertoires overlap highly among unrelated individuals.

Sequencing was done on a sample of thymocytes. The clonotype comes from a boy under three years old with a congenital heart defect. This chain connects TRBV9 to TRBJ2-3; maybe TRBD1 (5 bases). The CDR3 loop reads CASSVDRLPSTDTQYF. CDR3 in DNA: TGTGCCAGCAGCGTAGACAGGCTACCAAGCACAGATACGCAGTATTTT.